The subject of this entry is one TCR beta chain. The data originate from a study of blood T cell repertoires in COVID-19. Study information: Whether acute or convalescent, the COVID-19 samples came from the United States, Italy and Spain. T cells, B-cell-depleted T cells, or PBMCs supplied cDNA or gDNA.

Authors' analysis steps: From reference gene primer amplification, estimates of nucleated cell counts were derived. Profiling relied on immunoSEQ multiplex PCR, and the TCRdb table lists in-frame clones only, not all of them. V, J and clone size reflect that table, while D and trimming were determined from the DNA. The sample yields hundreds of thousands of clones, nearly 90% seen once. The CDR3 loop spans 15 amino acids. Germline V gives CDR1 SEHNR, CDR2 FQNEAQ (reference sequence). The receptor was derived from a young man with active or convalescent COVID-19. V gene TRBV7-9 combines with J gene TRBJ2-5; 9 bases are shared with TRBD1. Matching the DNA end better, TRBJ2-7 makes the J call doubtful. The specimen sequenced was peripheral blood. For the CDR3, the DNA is TGTGCCAGCAGCTTAAAAACAGGGGGCGATTACGAGCAGTACTTC. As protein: CASSLKTGGDYEQYF.